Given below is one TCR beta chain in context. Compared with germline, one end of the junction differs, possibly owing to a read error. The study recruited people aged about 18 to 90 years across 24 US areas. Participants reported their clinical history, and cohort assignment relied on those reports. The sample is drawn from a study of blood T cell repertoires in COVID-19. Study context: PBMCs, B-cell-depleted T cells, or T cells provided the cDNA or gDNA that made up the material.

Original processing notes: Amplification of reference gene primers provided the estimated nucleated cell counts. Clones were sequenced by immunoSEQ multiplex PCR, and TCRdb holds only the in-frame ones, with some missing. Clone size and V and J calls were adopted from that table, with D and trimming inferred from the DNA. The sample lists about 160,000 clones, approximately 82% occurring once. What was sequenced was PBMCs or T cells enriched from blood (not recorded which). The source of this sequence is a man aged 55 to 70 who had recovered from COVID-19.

CDR3 region: CASTLGAATFNYGYTF. Here the CDR3 DNA reads TGTGCCAGCACCTTGGGGGCTGCGACGTTTAACTATGGCTACACCTTC. The genes are TRBV5-4 and TRBJ1-2, with D tentatively TRBD1 (6 bases). CDR3 length: 16 amino acids. Germline V gene lookup returns CDR1 SGHNT and CDR2 YYREEE (reference sequence).